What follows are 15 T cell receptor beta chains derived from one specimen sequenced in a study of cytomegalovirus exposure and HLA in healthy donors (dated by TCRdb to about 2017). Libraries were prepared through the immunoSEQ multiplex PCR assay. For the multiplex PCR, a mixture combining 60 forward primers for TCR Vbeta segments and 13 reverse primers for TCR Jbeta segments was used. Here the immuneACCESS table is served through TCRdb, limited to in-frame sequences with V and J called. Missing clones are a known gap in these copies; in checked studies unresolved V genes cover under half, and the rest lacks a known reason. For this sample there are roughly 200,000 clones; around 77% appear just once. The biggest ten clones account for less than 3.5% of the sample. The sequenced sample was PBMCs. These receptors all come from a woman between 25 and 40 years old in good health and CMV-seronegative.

CDR3 bases: TGTGCCAGCTCACCGGCAGTAGCCCGCGAGCAGTACTTC. Its translation is CASSPAVAREQYF. The genes are TRBV18 and TRBJ2-7, with D unclear. The CDR3 runs 13 residues. Per germline, CDR1 KGHSH and CDR2 LQKENI. Trimming pared 3 bases from V and 6 bases from J, leaving 12 bases between.

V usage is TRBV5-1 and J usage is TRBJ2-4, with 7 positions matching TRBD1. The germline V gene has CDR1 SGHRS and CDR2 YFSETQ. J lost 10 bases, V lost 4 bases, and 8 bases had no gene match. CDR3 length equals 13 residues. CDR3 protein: CASSLGDSGIQYF. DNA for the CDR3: TGCGCCAGCAGCCTAGGGGACAGTGGAATTCAGTACTTC.

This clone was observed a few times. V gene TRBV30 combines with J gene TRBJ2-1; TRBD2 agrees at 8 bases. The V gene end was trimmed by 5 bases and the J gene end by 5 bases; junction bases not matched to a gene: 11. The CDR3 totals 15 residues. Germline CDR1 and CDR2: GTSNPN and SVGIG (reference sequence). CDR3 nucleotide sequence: TGTGCCTGGCAGTTTAGCGGGGTTAGCGACAATGAGCAGTTCTTC. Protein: CAWQFSGVSDNEQFF.

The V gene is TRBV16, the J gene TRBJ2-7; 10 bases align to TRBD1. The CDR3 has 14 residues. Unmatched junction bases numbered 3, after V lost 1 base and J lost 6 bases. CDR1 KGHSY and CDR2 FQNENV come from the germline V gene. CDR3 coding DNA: TGTGCCAGCAGCCAATGGACAGGGGGAGGCGAGCAGTACTTC. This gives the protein CASSQWTGGGEQYF.

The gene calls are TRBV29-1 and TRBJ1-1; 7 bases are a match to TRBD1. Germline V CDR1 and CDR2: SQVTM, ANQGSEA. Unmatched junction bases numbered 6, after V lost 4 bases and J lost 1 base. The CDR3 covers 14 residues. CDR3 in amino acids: CSVVIGTANTEAFF. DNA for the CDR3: TGCAGCGTTGTTATTGGGACAGCGAACACTGAAGCTTTCTTT.

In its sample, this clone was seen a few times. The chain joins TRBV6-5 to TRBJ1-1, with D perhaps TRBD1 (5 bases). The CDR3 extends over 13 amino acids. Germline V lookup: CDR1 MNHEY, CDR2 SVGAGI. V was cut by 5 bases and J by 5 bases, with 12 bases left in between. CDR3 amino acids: CASSRGGQTEAFF. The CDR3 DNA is TGTGCCAGCAGTCGGGGGGGTCAAACTGAAGCTTTCTTT.

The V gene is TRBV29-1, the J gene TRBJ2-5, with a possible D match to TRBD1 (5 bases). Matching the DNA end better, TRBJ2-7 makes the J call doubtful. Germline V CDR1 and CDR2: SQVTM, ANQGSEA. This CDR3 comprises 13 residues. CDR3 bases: TGCAGCGTTGTTGTGGCAGGGTTATACGAGCAGTACTTC. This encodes CSVVVAGLYEQYF.

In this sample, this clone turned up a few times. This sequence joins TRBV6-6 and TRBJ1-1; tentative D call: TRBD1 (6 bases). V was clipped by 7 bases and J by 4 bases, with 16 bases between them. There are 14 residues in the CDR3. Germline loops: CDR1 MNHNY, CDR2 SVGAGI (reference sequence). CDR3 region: CASTGEGGFTEAFF. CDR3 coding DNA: TGTGCCAGCACGGGGGAGGGGGGATTCACTGAAGCTTTCTTT.

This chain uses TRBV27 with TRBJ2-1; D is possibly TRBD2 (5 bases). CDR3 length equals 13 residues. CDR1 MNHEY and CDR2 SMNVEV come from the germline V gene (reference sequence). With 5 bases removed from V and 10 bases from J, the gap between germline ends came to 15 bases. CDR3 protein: CASSLGLAVEQFF. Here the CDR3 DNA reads TGTGCCAGCAGTCTCGGACTGGCGGTAGAGCAGTTCTTC.

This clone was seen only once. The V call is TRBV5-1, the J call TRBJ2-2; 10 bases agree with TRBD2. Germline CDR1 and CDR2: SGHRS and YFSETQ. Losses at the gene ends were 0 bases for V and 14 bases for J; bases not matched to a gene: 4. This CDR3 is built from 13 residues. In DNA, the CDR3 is TGCGCCAGCAGCTTGGAGACTAGCGGGCATCTGTTTTTT. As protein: CASSLETSGHLFF. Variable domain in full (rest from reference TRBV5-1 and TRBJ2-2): KAGVTQTPRYLIKTRGQQVTLSCSPISGHRSVSWYQQTPGQGLQFLFEYFSETQRNKGNFPGRFSGRQFSNSRSEMNVSTLELGDSALYLCASSLETSGHLFFGEGSRLTVL.

The chain's CDR3 is CASSDLSGTSAYEQYF. For the CDR3, the DNA is TGTGCCAGCAGTGACCTTTCCGGGACATCGGCCTACGAGCAGTACTTC. The chain has TRBV25-1 and TRBJ2-7; tentatively, D is TRBD1 (6 bases). V was cut by 3 bases and J by 2 bases, with 17 bases left in between. The CDR3 is 16 amino acids. The germline V gene has CDR1 MGHDK and CDR2 SYGVNS.

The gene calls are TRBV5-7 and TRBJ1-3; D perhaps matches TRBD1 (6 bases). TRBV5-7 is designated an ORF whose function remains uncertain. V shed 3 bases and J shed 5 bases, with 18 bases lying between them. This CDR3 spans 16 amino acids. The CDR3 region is CASSSPGHGHRNTIYF. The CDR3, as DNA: TGTGCCAGCAGCTCGCCGGGACACGGTCATCGAAACACCATATATTTT.

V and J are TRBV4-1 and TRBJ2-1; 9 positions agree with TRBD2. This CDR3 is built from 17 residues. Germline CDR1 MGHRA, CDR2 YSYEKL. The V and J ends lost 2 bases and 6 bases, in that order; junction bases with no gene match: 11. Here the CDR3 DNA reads TGCGCCAGCAGCCAACTCGTAGGGGGACTAGCACCCAATGAGCAGTTCTTC. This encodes CASSQLVGGLAPNEQFF.

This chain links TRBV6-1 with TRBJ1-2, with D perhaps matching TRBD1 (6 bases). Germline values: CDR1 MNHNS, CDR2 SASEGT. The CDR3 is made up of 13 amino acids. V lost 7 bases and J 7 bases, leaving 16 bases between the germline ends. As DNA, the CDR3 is TGTGCCAGCAAGTTAGGGGGTTTTGGTGGCTACACCTTC. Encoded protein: CASKLGGFGGYTF.

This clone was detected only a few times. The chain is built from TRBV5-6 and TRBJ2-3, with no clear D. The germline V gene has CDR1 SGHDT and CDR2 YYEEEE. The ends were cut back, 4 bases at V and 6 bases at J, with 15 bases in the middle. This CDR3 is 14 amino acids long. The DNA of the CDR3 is TGTGCCAGCAGCGGTATTGACTCCCCCGATACGCAGTATTTT. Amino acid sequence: CASSGIDSPDTQYF.